The 29 T cell receptor beta chains reported below all come from one sample, sequenced in a study of OX40 agonist ivuxolimab in advanced cancers. Method: immunoSEQ multiplex PCR; TCRdb's copy keeps in-frame clones and lacks some. The sample has some 87,000 clones, 94% seen once. Sequencing was performed on CD4+ or CD8+ T cells sorted from blood, taken in a trial of the OX40 agonist ivuxolimab. The receptors stem from an adult with an advanced solid tumor such as melanoma, head and neck, liver or kidney cancer.

The chain is built from TRBV7-8 and TRBJ2-1; tentatively, D is TRBD1 or TRBD2 (5 bases each). Germline CDR1 SGHVS, CDR2 FQNEAQ. Trimming took 4 bases from V and 6 from J, leaving 19 bases between them. The CDR3 totals 16 residues. The DNA for the CDR3 is TGTGCCAGCAGCTCGCCGGGACCACCCACCTCCAATGAGCAGTTCTTC. Translating it yields CASSSPGPPTSNEQFF.

The J gene is TRBJ2-5, the V gene TRBV30, with 7 nucleotides matching TRBD2. Per germline, CDR1 GTSNPN and CDR2 SVGIG (reference sequence). This CDR3 spans 12 amino acids. Losses at the gene ends were 4 bases for V and 10 bases for J; bases not matched to a gene: 9. In nucleotides, the CDR3 is TGTGCCTGGATTCCCCCGGGAGGTGACCAGTACTTC. This gives the protein CAWIPPGGDQYF.

Many counts were recorded for this clone. CDR3 coding DNA: TGCGCCAGCAGCCCGACAGCAAGTTTGACTGAAGCTTTCTTT. Protein: CASSPTASLTEAFF. This sequence joins TRBV4-1 and TRBJ1-1, with a tentative D call TRBD1 (5 bases). This CDR3 region has 14 residues. V dropped 4 bases and J dropped 5 bases, with 14 bases sitting between them. Germline V gene data show CDR1 as MGHRA and CDR2 as YSYEKL.

This rearrangement joins TRBV9 to TRBJ2-2, with 9 bases aligning to TRBD1. In germline, CDR1 is SGDLS, CDR2 YYNGEE. The CDR3 has 15 residues. V shed 3 bases, J shed 6 bases, and the junction held 6 bases outside the gene matches. In DNA form, the CDR3 reads TGTGCCAGCAGCGAAACAGGGGGCGGACCCGGGGAGCTGTTTTTT. This codes for CASSETGGGPGELFF.

CDR3 nucleotides: TGTGCCACCAGCAAACCACTTAGCGGGAGGGCCCGGGAGACCCAGTACTTC. Its translation: CATSKPLSGRARETQYF. The chain uses TRBV15 and TRBJ2-5; 11 bases are shared with TRBD2. The CDR3 is 17 amino acids. CDR1 is LNHNV, CDR2 YYDKDF, per germline (reference sequence). Germline trimming cut 4 bases from V and 5 bases from J; bases unmatched to any gene: 12.

This rearrangement joins TRBV7-2 to TRBJ2-5; 7 bases align to TRBD2. Trimming cost V 5 bases and J 5 bases; bases outside gene matches: 11. The germline gives CDR1 SGHTA, CDR2 FQGNSA. The CDR3 runs to 15 residues. CDR3 sequence reads: CASSPPRESGETQYF. CDR3 DNA sequence: TGTGCCAGCAGCCCCCCGCGGGAGAGCGGGGAGACCCAGTACTTC.

This clone came up once. The J gene is TRBJ1-1, the V gene TRBV11-3, with unresolved D. This CDR3 is 12 amino acids long. V lost 1 base to trimming and J lost 7 bases, with 7 bases between them. From germline, CDR1 is SGHNT and CDR2 YENEEA. CDR3 region: CASSLGASEAFF. CDR3 in DNA: TGTGCCAGCAGCTTAGGGGCCAGTGAAGCTTTCTTT.

This rearrangement joins TRBV4-3 to TRBJ2-7, with 9 nucleotides matching TRBD1. From germline, CDR1 is LGHNA and CDR2 YSLEER. With 0 bases clipped from V and 5 bases from J, the junction kept 8 bases outside the gene matches. This CDR3 has 16 amino acids. The CDR3 loop is CASSQDPGTGFHEQYF. Here the CDR3 DNA reads TGCGCCAGCAGCCAAGATCCGGGGACAGGGTTCCACGAGCAGTACTTC.

This rearrangement joins TRBV5-6 to TRBJ1-2; D remains ambiguous. Deletions cut 1 base from V and 3 bases from J, with 10 bases between. This CDR3 has 14 residues. Germline CDR1 SGHDT, CDR2 YYEEEE. CDR3 nucleotides: TGTGCCAGCAGCTTGTCTTTACAAGACTATGGCTACACCTTC. This codes for CASSLSLQDYGYTF.

V usage is TRBV2 and J usage is TRBJ2-5; D unresolved. The V gene's germline CDR1 is SNHLY and CDR2 FYNNEI. V lost 0 bases, J lost 5 bases, and 4 bases lay in between. This CDR3 spans 12 amino acids. The CDR3 DNA follows: TGTGCCAGCAGTGAAGCAGGGGAGACCCAGTACTTC. It specifies CASSEAGETQYF.

The chain combines TRBV7-9 with TRBJ2-7; weak D call: TRBD2 (6 bases). V dropped 0 bases and J dropped 3 bases, with 15 bases sitting between them. The CDR3 extends over 16 amino acids. Per germline, CDR1 SEHNR and CDR2 FQNEAQ (reference sequence). DNA of the CDR3: TGTGCCAGCAGCTTAGCGTCTGGAGGGCCAAACTACGAGCAGTACTTC. It codes for CASSLASGGPNYEQYF.

With regard to this clone: This same CDR3 is encoded by further DNA sequences in the sample. The CDR3 region is CASSEADTGELFF. In nucleotides, the CDR3 is TGTGCCAGCAGTGAAGCGGACACCGGGGAGCTGTTTTTT. The chain recombines TRBV2 with TRBJ2-2; no reliable D call. This CDR3 is 13 amino acids long. Trimming left V 0 bases short and J 3 bases short, with 2 bases between. The germline V gene encodes CDR1 SNHLY and CDR2 FYNNEI.

The chain carries TRBV27 and TRBJ2-7; D perhaps matches TRBD1 (5 bases). The germline CDR1 and CDR2 sequences are MNHEY and SMNVEV (reference sequence). This CDR3 region has 13 residues. V lost 3 bases and J 5 bases, leaving 11 bases between the germline ends. CDR3 sequence: CASSFQGDNEQYF. Here the CDR3 DNA reads TGTGCCAGCAGTTTCCAAGGGGATAACGAGCAGTACTTC.

V is TRBV2 and J is TRBJ2-3; the D gene is possibly TRBD2 (5 bases). CDR3 size: 15 residues. V gave up 5 bases and J gave up 1 base, with 13 bases separating them. CDR1 SNHLY and CDR2 FYNNEI come from the germline V gene. CDR3 loop: CASSRTSIRTDTQYF. The CDR3 DNA reads as TGTGCCAGCAGTAGGACTTCTATTCGCACAGATACGCAGTATTTT.

The chain uses TRBV11-2 and TRBJ2-7; 8 bases match TRBD2. This CDR3 spans 15 amino acids. V dropped 5 bases and J dropped 2; count of bases not matched to a gene: 8. CDR1 is SGHAT and CDR2 is FQNNGV in the germline V gene. CDR3 DNA sequence: TGTGCCAGCAGCCGAACCAGCGGGGGACCCTACGAGCAGTACTTC. Amino acid sequence: CASSRTSGGPYEQYF.

The V and J genes are TRBV4-3 and TRBJ2-2; TRBD2 is a possible D gene (6 bases). V was shortened by 4 bases and J by 7 bases, with 19 bases between the two germline ends. From germline, CDR1 is LGHNA and CDR2 YSLEER. The CDR3 covers 16 residues. The CDR3 loop is CASSPEEAGQIGELFF. CDR3 in DNA: TGCGCCAGCAGCCCAGAGGAGGCGGGGCAGATCGGGGAGCTGTTTTTT.

This clone occurred once. CDR3 sequence: CASRDLLSGSHEQFF. The CDR3 DNA follows: TGTGCCAGCAGGGACTTGTTGAGCGGGAGCCATGAGCAGTTCTTC. This chain links TRBV9 with TRBJ2-1, with 8 bases aligning to TRBD2. Germline lookup yields CDR1 SGDLS and CDR2 YYNGEE. This CDR3 comprises 15 residues. V dropped 5 bases and J dropped 8; count of bases not matched to a gene: 12.

The chain joins TRBV11-2 to TRBJ1-5; TRBD1 might be the D (6 bases). CDR1 is SGHAT, CDR2 FQNNGV, per germline. Deletions cut 5 bases from V and 0 bases from J, with 17 bases between. The CDR3 is 17 residues long. This CDR3 is CASSPNPQGNSNQPQHF. The CDR3 region has the DNA TGTGCCAGCAGCCCCAACCCACAGGGAAATAGCAATCAGCCCCAGCATTTT.

The chain carries TRBV28 and TRBJ2-7; D is perhaps TRBD1 or TRBD2 (6 bases each). The germline V gene has CDR1 MDHEN and CDR2 SYDVKM. The length of the CDR3 is 16 residues. V lost 5 bases and J lost 2, with 19 bases in between. CDR3 DNA sequence: TGTGCCAGCAGTCCCGTTAGGGGGAGGCCCGCCTACGAGCAGTACTTC. Translated, it gives CASSPVRGRPAYEQYF.

The chain couples TRBV6-1 to TRBJ2-2; D might be TRBD2 (6 bases). Germline CDR1 MNHNS, CDR2 SASEGT. Deletions cut 10 bases from V and 5 bases from J, with 20 bases between. This CDR3 has 15 residues. The CDR3 loop is CATGGGQGWTGELFF. The DNA of the CDR3 is TGTGCCACCGGTGGAGGGCAGGGTTGGACCGGGGAGCTGTTTTTT.

In DNA form, the CDR3 reads TGTGCCAGCAGCGCCCAGGTGGGGGGCACAGATACGCAGTATTTT. Its protein is CASSAQVGGTDTQYF. The J gene is TRBJ2-3, the V gene TRBV7-9; D could derive from TRBD1 or TRBD2 (5 bases each). Trimming stripped 5 bases from V and 1 base from J, with 13 bases between. The germline V gene has CDR1 SEHNR and CDR2 FQNEAQ (reference sequence). The CDR3 is made up of 15 amino acids.

This clone was found a few times. The chain joins TRBV2 to TRBJ1-2, with D possibly being TRBD1 (5 bases). CDR1 SNHLY and CDR2 FYNNEI come from the germline V gene. The CDR3 extends over 14 amino acids. Trimming removed 1 base at V and 8 bases at J, with 14 bases between. The CDR3 region is CASSEGPGPRGYTF. In DNA, the CDR3 is TGTGCCAGCAGTGAAGGCCCAGGGCCAAGGGGCTACACCTTC.

The gene calls are TRBV7-6 and TRBJ1-6; 9 bases align to TRBD1. The CDR3 runs 16 residues. With 5 bases clipped from V and 8 bases from J, the junction kept 10 bases outside the gene matches. The V gene's germline CDR1 is SGHVS and CDR2 FNYEAQ. CDR3 protein: CASSHHWTGEDSPLHF. The CDR3 nucleotides are TGTGCCAGCAGCCACCATTGGACAGGGGAAGATTCACCCCTCCACTTT.

The V and J genes are TRBV5-4 and TRBJ2-1; TRBD2 is a possible D gene (5 bases). CDR3 length: 14 residues. Germline lookup yields CDR1 SGHNT and CDR2 YYREEE (reference sequence). The V and J ends lost 2 bases and 4 bases respectively, with 10 bases between them. The chain's CDR3 is CASSFNREYNEQFF. In DNA, the CDR3 is TGTGCCAGCAGCTTCAATAGGGAGTACAATGAGCAGTTCTTC.

The chain uses TRBV11-3 and TRBJ2-5, with 7 nucleotides matching TRBD2. Trimming at V came to 1 base and at J to 4 bases, leaving 18 bases not matched to a gene. CDR3 size: 19 residues. Germline V lookup: CDR1 SGHNT, CDR2 YENEEA. Here the CDR3 DNA reads TGTGCCAGCAGCTTAGCCGCCTACACGGCTGGGGAGGGTCGAGAGACCCAGTACTTC. Translation gives CASSLAAYTAGEGRETQYF.

This clone was seen once. The CDR3 nucleotides read TGTGCCAGCAGCTCTCAGGGAGATGGCTACACCTTC. Its translation: CASSSQGDGYTF. The chain has TRBV5-6 and TRBJ1-2; a weak D match, TRBD1 (5 bases). This CDR3 has 12 residues. Looked up from germline, CDR1 is SGHDT and CDR2 is YYEEEE. The V and J ends lost 3 bases and 6 bases respectively, with 9 bases between them.

The rearrangement uses TRBV7-2 and TRBJ2-7; D may match TRBD1 or TRBD2 (5 bases each). The V gene lost 2 bases and the J gene lost 3 bases, with 11 bases spanning the gap. Per germline, CDR1 SGHTA and CDR2 FQGNSA. This CDR3 region has 14 residues. The chain's CDR3 is CASSLSTRGYEQYF. The CDR3 DNA is TGTGCCAGCAGCTTATCAACTAGGGGCTACGAGCAGTACTTC.

This chain connects TRBV11-2 to TRBJ1-1; a possible D gene is TRBD1 (5 bases). The CDR3 is 13 amino acids. V was trimmed by 4 bases and J by 7 bases, leaving 13 bases between them. Germline-derived CDR1 and CDR2 are SGHAT and FQNNGV. The CDR3 here is CASSWGTDYEAFF. The CDR3 nucleotides read TGTGCCAGCAGCTGGGGGACGGACTATGAAGCTTTCTTT. Full variable domain (missing parts from reference TRBV11-2 and TRBJ1-1): EAGVAQSPRYKIIEKRQSVAFWCNPISGHATLYWYQQILGQGPKLLIQFQNNGVVDDSQLPKDRFSAERLKGVDSTLKIQPAKLEDSAVYLCASSWGTDYEAFFGQGTRLTVV.

This sequence joins TRBV5-4 and TRBJ1-2; a weak D match, TRBD1 (5 bases). This CDR3 is 15 amino acids long. Germline assignment: CDR1 SGHNT and CDR2 YYREEE (reference sequence). V was clipped by 3 bases and J by 5 bases, with 17 bases between them. The CDR3 nucleotides read TGTGCCAGCAGCTGGGGCGGGGGGTCCCCATATGGCTACACCTTC. Translation gives CASSWGGGSPYGYTF.